This TCR beta chain was recovered during a study of PD-1 blockade in classical Hodgkin lymphoma. Study context: Administration of nivolumab to patients was at 3 mg/kg intravenously every 2 weeks. Overall study findings and caveats: TCR diversity rose significantly by C4D1 in CD4+ but not CD8+ cells. Reports indicated that newly diagnosed patients had lower baseline TCR diversity than healthy donors did. Complete responders showed a baseline diversity that resembled the diversity of newly diagnosed patients.

With no exception, relapse followed autologous stem cell transplantation in all patients, and brentuximab vedotin exposure varied. As to this clone: What it binds is not known.

The CDR3 loop spans 21 amino acids. CDR1 and CDR2 (germline): LNHDA, SQIVND (reference sequence). V shed 1 base, J shed 0 bases, and the junction held 12 bases outside the gene matches. Profiled with immunoSEQ multiplex PCR; TCRdb holds only in-frame clones, not every one. Here the sample spans about 59,000 clones, under 95% being singletons. The origin of this receptor is a human donor with classical Hodgkin lymphoma. The sample was peripheral blood mononuclear cells (PBMCs), taken at baseline. The rearrangement joins TRBV19 to TRBJ2-6; TRBD2 matches 10 bases. The chain's CDR3 is CASSIGVAGGLGSSGANVLTF. The CDR3 DNA follows: TGTGCCAGTAGTATAGGAGTAGCGGGAGGTCTTGGAAGCTCTGGGGCCAACGTCCTGACTTTC. Based on the CDR3 plus reference TRBV19 and TRBJ2-6, the full variable domain is DGGITQSPKYLFRKEGQNVTLSCEQNLNHDAMYWYRQDPGQGLRLIYYSQIVNDFQKGDIAEGYSVSREKKESFPLTVTSAQKNPTAFYLCASSIGVAGGLGSSGANVLTFGAGSRLTVL.